This T cell receptor beta chain was retrieved from a study of blood T cell repertoires in COVID-19. Study details: Sources were T cells, B-cell-depleted T cells, or PBMCs; the material itself was cDNA or gDNA.

Trimming took 7 bases from V and 8 from J; bases not matched to a gene: 12. The CDR3 length is 16 residues. The germline V gene has CDR1 SNHLY and CDR2 FYNNEI. Produced via immunoSEQ multiplex PCR; TCRdb's table is partial and in-frame only. Of around 140,000 clones detected, 84% appear once; the ten largest clones hold less than 4%. This TCR derives from a woman aged 45-60 years with acute COVID-19. Sequenced sample: PBMCs or T cells enriched from blood (not recorded which). The V gene is TRBV2, the J gene TRBJ1-4, with 11 bases matching TRBD1. The CDR3 nucleotides are TGTGCCAGCACCGCCACCCGGACAGGGGGCAGCGAAAAACTGTTTTTT. This sequence encodes CASTATRTGGSEKLFF.